This paragraph covers one T cell receptor beta chain sequence. What it binds is not known. The data derive from a study of T cells expressing NK-cell markers. Study in general: Repertoire data for TCR beta were derived from sorted T cells (CD3+CD56+NKG2C+, CD3+CD56+NKG2C- and CD3+CD56-NKG2C+). Eight donors were sequenced, seven testing HCMV-seropositive and one testing seronegative. Findings and caveats of the study: About six donors carried dominant NKG2C+ clonotypes that made up roughly 1.0-7.5% of their CD8+ T cells.

Production of TCR beta cDNA relied on 5'RACE template switching with UMIs. TCRdb reprocessed the 5' RACE reads; each CDR3 protein has one entry and no DNA is given. The specimen's table records 500,000 or so distinct CDR3 sequences. CDR1 MNHEY and CDR2 SVGAGI come from the germline V gene. The CDR3 has 12 amino acids. The sequenced sample consisted of blood T cells: a sorted CD56 or NKG2C T cell subset, CD4+ or CD8+ T cells, or bulk PBMC T cells (not recorded which). J is TRBJ1-3 and V is TRBV6-5. The clonotype comes from a man aged 18 to 29 in good health. The CDR3 spells CASSSRRNTIYF.